This T cell receptor (beta chain) was observed in a study of T-cell memory formation after mild COVID-19. Study as a whole: In these data, TCR clusters were largely donor specific.

MiXCR was run by TCRdb on the 5' RACE reads, yielding one entry per CDR3 protein. The data hold around 430,000 distinct CDR3 sequences, with approximately 15% observed a single time. A note on this clonotype: Its antigen remains unidentified.

The V segment lost 6 bases and the J segment 5 bases; nucleotides outside the gene matches: 9. CDR3 length: 14 amino acids. Germline V gene lookup returns CDR1 SQVTM and CDR2 ANQGSEA. Points from the study as a whole: The main location of contracting CD4+ clones was CM and EM, and that of contracting CD8+ clones was EMRA.

J is TRBJ2-2 and V is TRBV29-1, with 7 bases aligning to TRBD1. The sequence derives from a man between 18 and 29 years old who had mild COVID-19 (a few samples of this study predate the infection). Cell type and time point are not known. The sample comprised PBMCs or a T cell subset sorted from them (not recorded which). The CDR3 here is CSVAGQDGTGELFF. The CDR3 nucleotides are TGCAGCGTGGCCGGACAGGATGGAACCGGGGAGCTGTTTTTT.